This T cell receptor (beta chain) was observed in a study of beta chain features in type 1 diabetes (dated 2018 in TCRdb). Concerning the study at large: Patients and healthy donors did not differ in mean age, gender distribution, total cell number or subset yield. In the study, recently diagnosed type 1 diabetes patients and matched healthy donors were compared on the TCRB repertoires of their sorted circulating CD4+ T cell subsets. A total of about 110 million sorted cells were examined across all samples, and the number of cells per subset was strongly correlated with RNA yield. Naive and central memory subsets were obtained from all 30 or so donors, but regulatory and stem cell-like memory subsets were isolated from only 8 patients and roughly 8 healthy donors.

Details on this clone: Its antigen remains undetermined. Base quality data are lacking; no much larger clone is found one base away.

Each donor gave one peripheral blood draw, about 110 mL on average, collected into heparinised tubes. A BD FACSAria II was used to sort naive, central memory, regulatory and stem cell-like memory CD4+ T cells with a panel that included CD45RO, CCR7, CD25, CD127, CD95 and CD27. Purity was above 95% for every sorted population. PBMCs were separated immediately by Lymphoprep density gradient centrifugation and were stained directly, without being cultured. Samples were stained and sorted in pairs, with one healthy donor and one patient per experiment, so that batch effects were minimized. Overall study outcomes, separate from this receptor: Because small numbers of individuals were included in the HLA sub-analyses, any influence of HLA type on TCRB rearrangement was left unresolved. Because cDNA rather than genomic DNA was sequenced, highly expressing activated cells could have been over-represented, although no difference in activation and CD3 levels was found between groups. Naive, central memory and regulatory TCRB repertoires appeared to be more alike among patients than among healthy donors. At VDJ recombination sites, patients with type 1 diabetes made fewer insertions and deleted more nucleotides, a pattern implying thymic rearrangement abnormalities. PCR might favor shorter templates, but patient and control samples were amplified and corrected together, so any skew would affect both groups equally. In all four CD4+ subsets, TCRB CDR3 length was moderately but significantly shorter in type 1 diabetes patients.

The High Capacity cDNA Reverse Transcription Kit was used to reverse transcribe all of the isolated RNA, meaning that expressed TCRB transcripts were what got sequenced. Naive, central memory and regulatory T cell samples underwent deep immunoSEQ sequencing, averaging around 4 million total reads per sample. Sorted cells were lysed in RLT buffer and RNA was extracted with DNase-treated RNeasy Micro or Mini kits, depending on cell number. Each cell subset was processed on its own to prevent cross-contamination, while patient and healthy donor samples were processed together. Using the immunoSEQ multiplex PCR, TCRB sequences were amplified from cDNA into 87-bp fragments spanning the CDR3 region. The amplicons were sequenced using the Illumina HiSeq platform. As for the authors' bioinformatics: PCR bias was computationally corrected using synthetic template baselines, reads within Hamming distance 2 were collapsed, and singletons that could not be merged were discarded. Reads were aligned to IMGT to assign V, D and J genes, CDR3 length, and insertions or deletions at six rearrangement sites. Within each subset, clonotype counts were normalized to sorted cell number, after which true diversity and Gini coefficients were computed with the tcR R package. The overlap coefficient, calculated on TCRB nucleotide sequences, was used to measure repertoire sharing. Out-of-frame TCRB sequences from naive cells were analyzed to stand in for the pre-selection repertoire. Imported from immuneACCESS, the table was reduced by TCRdb to in-frame sequences with V and J called. These copies leave out some clones; in studies compared against another copy, an unresolved V gene accounts for under half, and the cause of the remainder is not known. D and trimming were read from the DNA, whereas the V and J calls and clone size are those reported in that table. This sample comprises 250,000 to 300,000 clones, roughly 24% of them detected only once. Roughly 0.011% of the sample goes to the ten largest clones.

The sample was naive CD4+ T cells from blood. Interpreted using the paper, the cell subset or site label stands for: true naive CD4+ T cells. This clonotype was obtained from a woman aged 25 to 39 with type 1 diabetes.

CDR3 region: CASSPGLAQDTDTQYF. The nucleotides are TGTGCCAGCAGCCCCGGACTAGCGCAGGACACAGATACGCAGTATTTT. The chain is made from TRBV7-3 and TRBJ2-3, and TRBD2 matches 9 of the central bases. From its cysteine to its phenylalanine, the CDR3 spans 16 amino acids. Only the CDR3 DNA is retained, 48 bases long and in frame from the first base. From V the trimming removes 5 bases and from J it removes 2 bases, while the gene matches leave 8 bases of the junction unaccounted for. The germline V gene supplies CDR1 SGHTA and CDR2 FQGTGA.